This T cell receptor beta chain was profiled in a study of cytomegalovirus exposure and HLA in healthy donors. Notes on the study in general: A later look showed TCR association rates differing by HLA locus, highest for DRB1 and lowest for HLA-C. Within an earlier analysis, most TCR beta V segments proved productive either about 90% or about 30% of the time.

Of note for this clone: The target antigen is unknown.

PCR was performed using 60 Vbeta and 13 Jbeta primers. In the original analysis: Roughly 10 million shared chains were among approximately 80 million unique TCR beta chains counted in a later analysis. Only in-frame clones appear in the TCRdb table, and some are missing; sequencing was by immunoSEQ multiplex PCR. D and trimming were read from the DNA, whereas the V and J calls and clone size are those reported in that table. The repertoire includes around 170,000 clones, around 75% of them detected once, and roughly 6.7% sits in the top ten. Sequenced material: PBMCs. The sequence was obtained from a man aged 40-50 years in good health and CMV-seropositive.

Here the CDR3 DNA reads TGCGCCAGCAGCTTGGTCGGGGGAGGATCGGACTATGGCTACACCTTC. Translation: CASSLVGGGSDYGYTF. The V and J genes are TRBV5-1 and TRBJ1-2, with a tentative D call TRBD1 (5 bases). Trimming removed 0 bases at V and 3 bases at J, with 15 bases between. Germline-derived CDR1 and CDR2 are SGHRS and YFSETQ. This CDR3 spans 16 amino acids.